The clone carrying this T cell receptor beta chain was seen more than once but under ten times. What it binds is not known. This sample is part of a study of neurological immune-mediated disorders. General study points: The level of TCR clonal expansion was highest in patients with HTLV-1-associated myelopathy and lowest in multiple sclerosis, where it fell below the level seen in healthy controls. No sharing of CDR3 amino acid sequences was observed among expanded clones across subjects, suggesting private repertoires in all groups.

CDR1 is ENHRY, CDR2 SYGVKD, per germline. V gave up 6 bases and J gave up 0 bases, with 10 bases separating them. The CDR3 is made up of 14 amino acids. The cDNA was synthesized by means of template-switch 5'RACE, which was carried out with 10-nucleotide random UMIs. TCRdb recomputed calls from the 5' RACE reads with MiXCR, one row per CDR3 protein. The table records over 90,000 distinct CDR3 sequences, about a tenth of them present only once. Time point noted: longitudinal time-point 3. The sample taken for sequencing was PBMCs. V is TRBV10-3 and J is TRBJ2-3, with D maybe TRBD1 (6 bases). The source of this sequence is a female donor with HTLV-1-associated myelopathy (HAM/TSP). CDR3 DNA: TGTGCCATCAGGGATACAGGGAGCACAGATACGCAGTATTTT. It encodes CAIRDTGSTDTQYF.